This passage covers 8 T cell receptor beta chains from one sample sequenced in a study of T-cell reconstitution after alpha-beta-depleted transplantation in children. For TCRbeta, the library was prepared with unique molecular identifiers. A single record per CDR3 protein comes from TCRdb applying MiXCR to the PCR reads. The top ten hold 6.9% of the sample, which has more than 90,000 distinct CDR3 sequences, roughly 8% seen once. Sequencing was performed on PBMCs from the stem cell graft donor, taken from the stem cell graft. The receptor source for this set is a human donor who donated a stem cell graft to a child with congenital amegakaryocytic thrombocytopenia.

This clonotype was picked up many times. This chain links TRBV6-2 or TRBV6-3 with TRBJ2-7; 7 bases match TRBD2. Losses at the gene ends were 8 bases for V and 7 bases for J; bases not matched to a gene: 17. The CDR3 is 15 amino acids. Germline values: CDR1 MNHEY, CDR2 SVGEGT. The CDR3 protein is CASCRLAAERVEQYF. CDR3 nucleotide sequence: TGTGCCAGCTGTCGACTAGCTGCTGAGAGGGTAGAGCAGTACTTC.

This clonotype appeared many times. This chain links TRBV5-1 with TRBJ1-6; 7 nucleotides line up with TRBD1. The V segment lost 4 bases and the J segment 3 bases; nucleotides outside the gene matches: 10. The CDR3 is 17 amino acids. CDR1 and CDR2 from the germline V gene are SGHRS and YFSETQ. CDR3 DNA sequence: TGCGCCAGCAGCCCTGGACAGGAGGCCGGCTATAATTCACCCCTCCACTTT. Its translation: CASSPGQEAGYNSPLHF.

This clonotype has a count of ten or more. The chain uses TRBV28 and TRBJ1-1; D unclear. The CDR3 runs to 13 residues. V dropped 5 bases and J dropped 4 bases, with 11 bases sitting between them. Germline CDR1 MDHEN, CDR2 SYDVKM. The CDR3, as DNA: TGTGCCAGCAGTCGTCAAGTGGTCACTGAAGCTTTCTTT. Protein sequence: CASSRQVVTEAFF. Combining the CDR3 with reference TRBV28 and TRBJ1-1 gives the whole variable domain DVKVTQSSRYLVKRTGEKVFLECVQDMDHENMFWYRQDPGLGLRLIYFSYDVKMKEKGDIPEGYSVSREKKERFSLILESASTNQTSMYLCASSRQVVTEAFFGQGTRLTVV.

The J gene is TRBJ1-6, the V gene TRBV7-2; 9 bases agree with TRBD1. Germline V gene sequence: CDR1 SGHTA, CDR2 FQGNSA. With 5 bases clipped from V and 10 bases from J, the junction kept 6 bases outside the gene matches. This CDR3 contains 14 residues. CDR3 coding DNA: TGTGCCAGCAGCATTTCAACAGGGGGCTCACCCCTCCACTTT. Protein sequence: CASSISTGGSPLHF.

In its sample, this clonotype was seen many times. The chain joins TRBV5-1 to TRBJ1-3; no clear D. The CDR3 contains 15 residues. The ends were cut back, 4 bases at V and 4 bases at J, with 15 bases in the middle. Germline V gives CDR1 SGHRS, CDR2 YFSETQ. The CDR3 nucleotides are TGCGCCAGCAGCCAGACCTCCTCGCAAGGAAACACCATATATTTT. Its protein is CASSQTSSQGNTIYF.

This clonotype was found many times. This chain joins TRBV29-1 and TRBJ1-2, with D tentatively TRBD1 (5 bases). Germline V gene lookup returns CDR1 SQVTM and CDR2 ANQGSEA. V dropped 2 bases and J dropped 7 bases, with 11 bases sitting between them. The CDR3 contains 12 residues. CDR3 loop: CSVEYGGGGYTF. DNA of the CDR3: TGCAGCGTTGAATATGGTGGGGGTGGCTACACCTTC.

This clonotype was observed many times. V usage is TRBV20-1 and J usage is TRBJ2-1; no clear D. Germline V CDR1 and CDR2: DFQATT, SNEGSKA (reference sequence). CDR3 size: 13 residues. V was shortened by 7 bases and J by 7 bases, with 17 bases between the two germline ends. CDR3 loop: CSEVPMGPNEQFF. The DNA of the CDR3 is TGCAGTGAAGTGCCCATGGGCCCGAATGAGCAGTTCTTC.

This clonotype was found a few times. The CDR3 sequence is CASNFRPGSEAFF. CDR3 nucleotide sequence: TGCGCCAGCAACTTTCGACCCGGGTCTGAAGCTTTCTTT. The chain recombines TRBV5-1 with TRBJ1-1; D is uncertain. Germline V lookup: CDR1 SGHRS, CDR2 YFSETQ. V gave up 6 bases and J gave up 6 bases, with 15 bases separating them. The CDR3 totals 13 residues.